This T cell receptor (beta chain) originates from a study of response to subunit inactivated influenza vaccine. Findings and limits, study-wide: Authors suggested each seasonal influenza vaccination recruits few new T cells.

TCRdb analysed the RT-PCR reads with MiXCR anew, one entry per CDR3 protein. Among approximately 290,000 distinct CDR3 sequences listed, approximately 23% were seen once. This clonotype was detected a few times. What it recognizes is unknown. Per the germline V gene, CDR1 is MNHEY and CDR2 is SMNVEV (reference sequence). This CDR3 is built from 15 residues. V was shortened by 2 bases and J by 2 bases, with 11 bases between the two germline ends. The sequence was collected from a man between 50 and 70 years old who received an inactivated influenza vaccine. The gene calls are TRBV27 and TRBJ2-3; tentative D call: TRBD1 (5 bases). Material: PBMCs from blood, obtained about 20 months after vaccination. In nucleotides, the CDR3 is TGTGCCAGCAGTTTAGAGTACAGGTTCACAGATACGCAGTATTTT. This sequence encodes CASSLEYRFTDTQYF.